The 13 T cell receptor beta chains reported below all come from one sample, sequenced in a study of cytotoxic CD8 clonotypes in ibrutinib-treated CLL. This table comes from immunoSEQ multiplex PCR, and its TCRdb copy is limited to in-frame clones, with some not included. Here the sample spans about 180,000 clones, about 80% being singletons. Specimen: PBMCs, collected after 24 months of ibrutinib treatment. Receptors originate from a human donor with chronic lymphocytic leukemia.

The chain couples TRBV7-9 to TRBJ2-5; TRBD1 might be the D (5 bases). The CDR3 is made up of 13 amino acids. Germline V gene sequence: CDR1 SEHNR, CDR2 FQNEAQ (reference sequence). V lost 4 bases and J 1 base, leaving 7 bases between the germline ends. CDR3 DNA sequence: TGTGCCAGCAGCTCGACAGCCCAAGAGACCCAGTACTTC. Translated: CASSSTAQETQYF.

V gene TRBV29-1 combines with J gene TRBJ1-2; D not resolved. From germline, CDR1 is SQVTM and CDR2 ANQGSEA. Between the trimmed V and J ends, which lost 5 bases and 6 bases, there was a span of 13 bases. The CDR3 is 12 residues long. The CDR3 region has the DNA TGCAGCGTTATTAGAGATTCCAATGGCTACACCTTC. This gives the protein CSVIRDSNGYTF.

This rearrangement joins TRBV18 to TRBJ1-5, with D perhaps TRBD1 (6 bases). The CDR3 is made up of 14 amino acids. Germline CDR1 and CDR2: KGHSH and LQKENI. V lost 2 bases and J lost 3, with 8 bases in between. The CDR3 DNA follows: TGTGCCAGCTCACCAACGGGACACAATCAGCCCCAGCATTTT. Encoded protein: CASSPTGHNQPQHF.

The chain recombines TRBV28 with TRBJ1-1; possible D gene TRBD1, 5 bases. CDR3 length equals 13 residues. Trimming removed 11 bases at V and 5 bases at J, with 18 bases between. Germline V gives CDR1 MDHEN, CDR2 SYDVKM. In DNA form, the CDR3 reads TGTGCCTCCTGGGGCGATCGGTCGACTGAAGCTTTCTTT. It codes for CASWGDRSTEAFF.

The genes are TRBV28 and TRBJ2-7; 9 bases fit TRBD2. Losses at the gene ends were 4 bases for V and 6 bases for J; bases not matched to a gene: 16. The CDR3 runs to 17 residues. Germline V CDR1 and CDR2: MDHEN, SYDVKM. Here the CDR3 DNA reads TGTGCCAGCAGTTCCCTGACTAGCGGAACTTTAAGTGGCGAGCAGTACTTC. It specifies CASSSLTSGTLSGEQYF.

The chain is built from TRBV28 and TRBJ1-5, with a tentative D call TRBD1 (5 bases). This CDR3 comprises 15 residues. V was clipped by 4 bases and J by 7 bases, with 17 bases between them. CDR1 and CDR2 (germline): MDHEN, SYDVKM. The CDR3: CASSWDGQGYQPQHF. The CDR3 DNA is TGTGCCAGCAGTTGGGATGGCCAGGGTTACCAGCCCCAGCATTTT.

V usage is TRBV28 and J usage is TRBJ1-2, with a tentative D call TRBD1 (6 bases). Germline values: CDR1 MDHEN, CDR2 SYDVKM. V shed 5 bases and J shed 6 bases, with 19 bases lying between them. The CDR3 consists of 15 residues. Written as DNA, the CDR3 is TGTGCCAGCAGTAACCGGGGGCCCCTTTACGATGGCTACACCTTC. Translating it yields CASSNRGPLYDGYTF.

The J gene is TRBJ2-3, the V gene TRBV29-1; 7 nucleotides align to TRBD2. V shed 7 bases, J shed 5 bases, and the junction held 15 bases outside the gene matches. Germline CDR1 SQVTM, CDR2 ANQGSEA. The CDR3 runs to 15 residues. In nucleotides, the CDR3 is TGCAGCGCGATCCAGCGGGGCGGGGTAGGAGATACGCAGTATTTT. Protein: CSAIQRGGVGDTQYF.

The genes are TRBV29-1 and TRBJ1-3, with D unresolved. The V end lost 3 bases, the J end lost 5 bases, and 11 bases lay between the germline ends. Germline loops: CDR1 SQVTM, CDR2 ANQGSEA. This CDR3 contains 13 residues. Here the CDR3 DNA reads TGCAGCGTTGAGGGCGGGTACAGAAACACCATATATTTT. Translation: CSVEGGYRNTIYF.

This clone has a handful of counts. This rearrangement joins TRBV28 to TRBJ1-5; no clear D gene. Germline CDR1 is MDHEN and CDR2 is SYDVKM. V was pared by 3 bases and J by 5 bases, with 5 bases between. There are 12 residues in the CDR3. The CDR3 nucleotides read TGTGCCAGCAGTTTCCGAGATCAGCCCCAGCATTTT. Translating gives CASSFRDQPQHF.

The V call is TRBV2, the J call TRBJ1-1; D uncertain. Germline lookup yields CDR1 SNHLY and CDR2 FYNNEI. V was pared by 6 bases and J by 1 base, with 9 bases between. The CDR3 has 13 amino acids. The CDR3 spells CASRAQANTEAFF. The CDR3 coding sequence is TGTGCCAGCAGGGCGCAGGCGAACACTGAAGCTTTCTTT.

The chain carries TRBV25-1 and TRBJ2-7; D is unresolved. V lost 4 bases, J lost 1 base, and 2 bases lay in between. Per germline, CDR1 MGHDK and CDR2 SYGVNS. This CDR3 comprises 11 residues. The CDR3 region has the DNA TGTGCCAGCAGTGGATCCTACGAGCAGTACTTC. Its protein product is CASSGSYEQYF.

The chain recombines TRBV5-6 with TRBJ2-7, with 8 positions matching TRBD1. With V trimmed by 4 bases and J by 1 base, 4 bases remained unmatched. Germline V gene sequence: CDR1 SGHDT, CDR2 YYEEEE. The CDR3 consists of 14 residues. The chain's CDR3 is CASSGRQGSYEQYF. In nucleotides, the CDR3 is TGTGCCAGCAGCGGGAGACAGGGGTCCTACGAGCAGTACTTC.